This T cell receptor (beta chain) is from a study of T-cell reconstitution after alpha-beta-depleted transplantation in children. Notes on the study in general: Some patients' high day-60 TCRbeta diversity was traced to surviving recipient T cells and thymic progenitors. T-cell counts and diversity were attributed mostly to newly produced T cells one year after transplant. In patients about two months after transplant, alpha-beta T cells reportedly arose from several hundred expanded graft clones.

Worth noting for this clonotype: As yet, its antigen is unknown.

Trimming removed 2 bases from V and 0 bases from J, with 16 bases in between. CDR3 length: 17 amino acids. Unique molecular identifiers were used in preparing the TCRbeta library. TCRdb fed the PCR reads into MiXCR, producing one record per CDR3 protein. This table has approximately 47,000 distinct CDR3 sequences, 50% to 55% appearing once. The sequence came from a boy under three years old with SCID, due to receive a stem cell transplant. Source: peripheral blood, taken before TCRalphabeta/CD19-depleted stem cell transplant. This chain uses TRBV12-3 or TRBV12-4 with TRBJ2-5; a possible D gene is TRBD1 (6 bases). CDR3 DNA: TGTGCCAGCAGTTTAAGTCCCGGACAGACCTACCAAGAGACCCAGTACTTC. Its translation: CASSLSPGQTYQETQYF.